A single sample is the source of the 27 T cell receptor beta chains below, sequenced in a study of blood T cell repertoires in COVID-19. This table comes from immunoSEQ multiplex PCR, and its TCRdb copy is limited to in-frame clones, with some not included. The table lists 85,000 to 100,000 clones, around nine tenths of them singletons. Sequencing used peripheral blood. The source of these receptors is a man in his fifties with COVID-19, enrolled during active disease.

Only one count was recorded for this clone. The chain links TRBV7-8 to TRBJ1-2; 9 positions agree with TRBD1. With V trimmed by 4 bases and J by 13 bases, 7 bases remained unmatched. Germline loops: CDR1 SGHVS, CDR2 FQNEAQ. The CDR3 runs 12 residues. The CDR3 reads CASSSDRGYGTF. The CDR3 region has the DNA TGTGCCAGCAGCTCCGACAGGGGGTATGGCACCTTC.

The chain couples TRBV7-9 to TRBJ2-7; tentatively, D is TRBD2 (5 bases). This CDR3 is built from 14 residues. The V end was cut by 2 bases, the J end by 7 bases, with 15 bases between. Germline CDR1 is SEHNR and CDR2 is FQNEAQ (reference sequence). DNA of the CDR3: TGTGCCAGCAGCTTAAGCCTCCTAGCCGGAGAGCAGTACTTC. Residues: CASSLSLLAGEQYF. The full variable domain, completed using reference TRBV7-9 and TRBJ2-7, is DTGVSQNPRHKITKRGQNVTFRCDPISEHNRLYWYRQTLGQGPEFLTYFQNEAQLEKSRLLSDRFSAERPKGSFSTLEIQRTEQGDSAMYLCASSLSLLAGEQYFGPGTRLTVT.

CDR3 loop: CASSLNRVLNTEAFF. In nucleotides, the CDR3 is TGTGCCAGCAGTTTGAACAGGGTTTTGAACACTGAAGCTTTCTTT. The genes are TRBV27 and TRBJ1-1; D may be TRBD1 (6 bases). Trimming left V 3 bases short and J 0 bases short, with 11 bases between. Germline CDR1 is MNHEY and CDR2 is SMNVEV (reference sequence). The CDR3 consists of 15 residues.

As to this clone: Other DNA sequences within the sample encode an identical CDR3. The CDR3 DNA sequence: TGTGCCAGCAGCTTAGGTCTAGCGGGGGGCGCAGATACGCAGTATTTT. This encodes CASSLGLAGGADTQYF. This chain connects TRBV7-2 to TRBJ2-3; 11 bases fit TRBD2. Germline V gives CDR1 SGHTA, CDR2 FQGNSA. The CDR3 runs to 16 residues. With 1 base clipped from V and 4 bases from J, the junction kept 4 bases outside the gene matches.

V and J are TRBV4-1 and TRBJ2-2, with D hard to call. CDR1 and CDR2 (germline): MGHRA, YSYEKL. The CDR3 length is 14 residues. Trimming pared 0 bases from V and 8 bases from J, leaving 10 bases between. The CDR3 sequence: CASSQDNSWGELFF. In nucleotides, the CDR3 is TGCGCCAGCAGCCAAGATAACTCTTGGGGGGAGCTGTTTTTT.

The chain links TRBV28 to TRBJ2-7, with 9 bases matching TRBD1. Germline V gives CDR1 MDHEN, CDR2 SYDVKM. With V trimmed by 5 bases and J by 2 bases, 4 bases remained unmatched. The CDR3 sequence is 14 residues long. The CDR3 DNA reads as TGTGCCAGCAGTGGGGACAGGGTGACCTACGAGCAGTACTTC. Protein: CASSGDRVTYEQYF.

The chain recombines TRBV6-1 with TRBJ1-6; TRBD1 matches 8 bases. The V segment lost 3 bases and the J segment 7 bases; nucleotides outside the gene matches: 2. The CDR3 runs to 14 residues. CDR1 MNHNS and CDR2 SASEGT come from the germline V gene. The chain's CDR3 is CASSEGQVNSPLHF. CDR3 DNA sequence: TGTGCCAGCAGTGAGGGACAGGTGAATTCACCCCTCCACTTT.

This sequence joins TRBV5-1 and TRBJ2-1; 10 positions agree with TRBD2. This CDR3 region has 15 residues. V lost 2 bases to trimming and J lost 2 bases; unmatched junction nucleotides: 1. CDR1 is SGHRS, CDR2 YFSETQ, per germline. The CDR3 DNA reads TGCGCCAGCAGCTTAAGCGGGGGGGCCTACAATGAGCAGTTCTTC. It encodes CASSLSGGAYNEQFF.

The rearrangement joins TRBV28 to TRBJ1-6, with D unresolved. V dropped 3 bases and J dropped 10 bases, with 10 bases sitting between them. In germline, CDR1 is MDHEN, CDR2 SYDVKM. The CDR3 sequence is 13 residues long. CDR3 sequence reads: CASSFGVGSPLHF. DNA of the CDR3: TGTGCCAGCAGTTTCGGGGTTGGGTCACCCCTCCACTTT.

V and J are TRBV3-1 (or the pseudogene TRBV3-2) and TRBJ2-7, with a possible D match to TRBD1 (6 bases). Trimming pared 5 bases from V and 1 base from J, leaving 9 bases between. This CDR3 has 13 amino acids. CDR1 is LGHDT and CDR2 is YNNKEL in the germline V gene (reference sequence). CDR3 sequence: CASSEDSSYEQYF. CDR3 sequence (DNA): TGTGCCAGCAGCGAGGACAGTTCCTACGAGCAGTACTTC.

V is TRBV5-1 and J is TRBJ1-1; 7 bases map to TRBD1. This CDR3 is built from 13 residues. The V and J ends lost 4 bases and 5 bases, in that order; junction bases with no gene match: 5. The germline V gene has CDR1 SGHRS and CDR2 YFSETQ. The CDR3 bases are TGCGCCAGCAGCCCACAGGGGTTAACTGAAGCTTTCTTT. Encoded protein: CASSPQGLTEAFF.

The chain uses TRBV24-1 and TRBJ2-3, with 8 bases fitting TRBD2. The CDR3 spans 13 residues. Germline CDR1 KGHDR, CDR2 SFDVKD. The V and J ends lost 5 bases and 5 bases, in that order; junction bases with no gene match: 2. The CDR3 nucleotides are TGTGCCACCAGTGCAGCGGGGGTAGATACGCAGTATTTT. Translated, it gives CATSAAGVDTQYF.

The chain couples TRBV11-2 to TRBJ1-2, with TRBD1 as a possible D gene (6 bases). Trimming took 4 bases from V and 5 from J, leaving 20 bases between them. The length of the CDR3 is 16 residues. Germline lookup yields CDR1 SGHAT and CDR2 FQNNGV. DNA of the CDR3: TGTGCCAGCAGCTCCCTACACGGGGGGCTTTGGTATGGCTACACCTTC. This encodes CASSSLHGGLWYGYTF.

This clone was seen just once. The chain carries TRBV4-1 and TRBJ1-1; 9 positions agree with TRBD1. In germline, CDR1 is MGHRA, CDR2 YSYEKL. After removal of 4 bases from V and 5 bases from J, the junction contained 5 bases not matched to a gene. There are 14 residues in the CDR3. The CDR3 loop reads CASSLTGGRTEAFF. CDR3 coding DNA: TGCGCCAGCAGCCTTACAGGGGGCAGAACTGAAGCTTTCTTT.

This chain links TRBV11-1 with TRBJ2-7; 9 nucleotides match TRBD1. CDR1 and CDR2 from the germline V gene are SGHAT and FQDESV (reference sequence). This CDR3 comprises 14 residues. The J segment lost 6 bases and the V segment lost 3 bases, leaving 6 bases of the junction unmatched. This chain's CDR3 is CASSFSQGAGEQYF. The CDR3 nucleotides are TGTGCCAGCAGCTTTTCACAGGGGGCGGGCGAGCAGTACTTC.

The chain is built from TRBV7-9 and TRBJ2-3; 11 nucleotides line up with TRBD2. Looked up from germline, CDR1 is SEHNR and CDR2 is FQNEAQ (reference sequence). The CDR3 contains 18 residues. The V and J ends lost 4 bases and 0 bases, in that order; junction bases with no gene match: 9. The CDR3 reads CASSSPVGLAASTDTQYF. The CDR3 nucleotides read TGTGCCAGCAGCTCCCCCGTGGGACTAGCGGCTAGCACAGATACGCAGTATTTT.

The CDR3 loop is CASGTGQGVGDTQYF. The DNA for the CDR3 is TGTGCTAGTGGAACCGGACAGGGCGTGGGAGATACGCAGTATTTT. The chain joins TRBV12-5 to TRBJ2-3, with 8 nucleotides matching TRBD1. The CDR3 extends over 15 amino acids. CDR1 is LGHNT, CDR2 FRNRAP, per germline. With V trimmed by 6 bases and J by 5 bases, 10 bases remained unmatched. Variable domain in full (rest from reference TRBV12-5 and TRBJ2-3): DARVTQTPRHKVTEMGQEVTMRCQPILGHNTVFWYRQTMMQGLELLAYFRNRAPLDDSGMPKDRFSAEMPDATLATLKIQPSEPRDSAVYFCASGTGQGVGDTQYFGPGTRLTVL.

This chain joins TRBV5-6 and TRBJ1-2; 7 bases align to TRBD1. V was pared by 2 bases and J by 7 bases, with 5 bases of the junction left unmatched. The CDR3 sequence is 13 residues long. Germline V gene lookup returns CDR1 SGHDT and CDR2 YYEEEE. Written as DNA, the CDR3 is TGTGCCAGCAGCTTTAACAGGGGAGGTGGCTACACCTTC. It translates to CASSFNRGGGYTF.

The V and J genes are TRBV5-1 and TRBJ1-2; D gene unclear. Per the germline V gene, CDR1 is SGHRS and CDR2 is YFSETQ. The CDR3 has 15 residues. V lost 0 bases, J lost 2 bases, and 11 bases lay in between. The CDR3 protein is CASSLAEAANYGYTF. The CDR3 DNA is TGCGCCAGCAGCTTGGCGGAGGCGGCAAACTATGGCTACACCTTC.

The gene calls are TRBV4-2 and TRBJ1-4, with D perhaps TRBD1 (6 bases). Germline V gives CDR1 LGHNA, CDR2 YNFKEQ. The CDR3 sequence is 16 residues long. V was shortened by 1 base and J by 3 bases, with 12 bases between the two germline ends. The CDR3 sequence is CASSQGQASANEKLFF. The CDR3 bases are TGTGCCAGCAGCCAAGGACAGGCTTCGGCTAATGAAAAACTGTTTTTT.

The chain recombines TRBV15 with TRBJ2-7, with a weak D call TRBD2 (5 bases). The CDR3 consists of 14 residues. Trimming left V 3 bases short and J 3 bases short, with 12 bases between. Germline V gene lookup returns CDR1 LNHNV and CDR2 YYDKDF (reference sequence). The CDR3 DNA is TGTGCCACCAGCAGGTTTGTGGACTTCTACGAGCAGTACTTC. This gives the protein CATSRFVDFYEQYF. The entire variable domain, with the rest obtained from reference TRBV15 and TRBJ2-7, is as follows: DAMVIQNPRYQVTQFGKPVTLSCSQTLNHNVMYWYQQKSSQAPKLLFHYYDKDFNNEADTPDNFQSRRPNTSFCFLDIRSPGLGDTAMYLCATSRFVDFYEQYFGPGTRLTVT.

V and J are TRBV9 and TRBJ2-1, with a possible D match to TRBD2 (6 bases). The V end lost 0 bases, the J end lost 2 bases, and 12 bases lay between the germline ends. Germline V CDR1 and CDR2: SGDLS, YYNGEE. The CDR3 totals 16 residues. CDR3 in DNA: TGTGCCAGCAGCGTAGTATACGGGGGTCCCTACAATGAGCAGTTCTTC. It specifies CASSVVYGGPYNEQFF.

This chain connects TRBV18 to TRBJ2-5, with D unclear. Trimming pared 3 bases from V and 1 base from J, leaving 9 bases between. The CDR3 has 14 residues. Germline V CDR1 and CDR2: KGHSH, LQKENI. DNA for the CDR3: TGTGCCAGCTCACCGGAGACCGCCCAAGAGACCCAGTACTTC. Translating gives CASSPETAQETQYF.

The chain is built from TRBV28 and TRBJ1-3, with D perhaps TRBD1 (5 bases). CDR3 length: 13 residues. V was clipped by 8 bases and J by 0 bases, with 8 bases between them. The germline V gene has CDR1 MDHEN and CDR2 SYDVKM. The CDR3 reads CASSGDSGNTIYF. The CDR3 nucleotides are TGTGCCAGCTCGGGGGACTCTGGAAACACCATATATTTT.

The CDR3 DNA reads TGTGCCAGCAGTTACAGGGGAGGTACTGAAGCTTTCTTT. It specifies CASSYRGGTEAFF. This sequence joins TRBV27 and TRBJ1-1; 7 bases line up with TRBD1. Germline V gene lookup returns CDR1 MNHEY and CDR2 SMNVEV (reference sequence). The CDR3 contains 13 residues. With V trimmed by 4 bases and J by 5 bases, 4 bases remained unmatched.

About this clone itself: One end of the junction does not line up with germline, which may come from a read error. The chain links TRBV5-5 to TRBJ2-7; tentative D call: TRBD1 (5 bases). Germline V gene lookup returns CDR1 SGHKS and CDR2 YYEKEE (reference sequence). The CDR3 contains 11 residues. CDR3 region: CASSSSDIGDF. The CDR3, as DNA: TGTGCCAGCAGCTCCTCCGATATAGGGGACTTC.

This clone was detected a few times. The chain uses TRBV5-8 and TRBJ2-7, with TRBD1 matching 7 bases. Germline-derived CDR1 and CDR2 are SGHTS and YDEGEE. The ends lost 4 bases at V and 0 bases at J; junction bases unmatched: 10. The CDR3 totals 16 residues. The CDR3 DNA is TGTGCCAGCAGCCGTTCCGGGACAGCCTTCTCCTACGAGCAGTACTTC. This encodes CASSRSGTAFSYEQYF.